A single sample is the source of the 2 T cell receptor beta chains below, sequenced in a study of OX40 agonist ivuxolimab in advanced cancers. Library preparation used the immunoSEQ multiplex PCR assay. TCRdb stores this immuneACCESS table with in-frame sequences only. Part of the clones is absent; in the studies checked, under half of the shortfall reflects unresolved V genes, and no reason is known for the rest. The sample contains about 9,200 clones, roughly four fifths of them found a single time. The ten biggest clones cover about a fifth of the sample. The sample in question was CD4+ or CD8+ T cells sorted from blood, obtained in a trial of the OX40 agonist ivuxolimab. The receptors were gathered from an adult with an advanced solid tumor such as melanoma, head and neck, liver or kidney cancer.

This rearrangement joins TRBV7-3 to TRBJ2-2, with 10 bases aligning to TRBD1. V lost 4 bases and J lost 1; bases outside the gene matches: 3. CDR1 and CDR2 (germline): SGHTA, FQGTGA. This CDR3 has 16 residues. The CDR3 sequence: CASSSGTGVNTGELFF. CDR3 nucleotide sequence: TGTGCCAGCAGCTCAGGGACAGGGGTGAACACCGGGGAGCTGTTTTTT.

The V and J genes are TRBV11-3 and TRBJ2-4, with D possibly being TRBD2 (6 bases). CDR3 size: 14 residues. V shed 3 bases and J shed 5 bases, with 11 bases lying between them. Germline assignment: CDR1 SGHNT and CDR2 YENEEA. The CDR3 here is CASSFSGTQNIQYF. The CDR3 DNA reads TGTGCCAGCAGCTTCTCCGGGACTCAAAACATTCAGTACTTC.